This T cell receptor beta chain was sequenced during a study of T cells in Graves' hyperthyroidism and ophthalmopathy. This clonotype was found a few times. CDR1 SEHNR and CDR2 FQNEAQ come from the germline V gene (reference sequence). V trimming: 5 bases; J trimming: 9 bases; junction bases outside the gene matches: 15. The length of the CDR3 is 15 residues. Any symptoms of ophthalmopathy came after the first hyperthyroidism diagnosis, from which the blood sample dates. Out of over 9 ml of fresh peripheral blood came the PBMCs. Amplification of TCR beta CDR3 regions used RNA as the template. Carried out on the TCR CDR3, a first-round RT-PCR used the HTBI primer set. TCRdb redid the calling of the multiplex PCR reads with MiXCR, one entry per CDR3 protein. The table has more than 350,000 distinct CDR3 sequences, 17% seen once; the top ten hold around 35%.

Source material: blood. This TCR derives from a woman in her thirties with Graves' hyperthyroidism that later progressed to Graves' ophthalmopathy. The chain links TRBV7-9 to TRBJ1-2, with 7 positions matching TRBD1. CDR3 sequence: CASSQELTGLRSYTF. The CDR3 region has the DNA TGTGCCAGCAGCCAAGAATTGACAGGGTTGAGAAGCTACACCTTC.